The 13 T cell receptor beta chains in this list originate from one sample, sequenced in a study of blood T cell repertoires in COVID-19. TCRdb's copy holds only in-frame clones and misses some; the assay was immunoSEQ multiplex PCR. The top ten clones hold roughly 4% of a sample with approximately 120,000 clones, 75% to 85% of them seen once. Material for sequencing was peripheral blood. These receptors came from a woman in her forties or fifties with acute or convalescent COVID-19.

The CDR3 is CASSILGTGVYEQYF. As DNA, the CDR3 is TGTGCCAGCAGTATTCTCGGGACAGGAGTTTACGAGCAGTACTTC. V usage is TRBV5-4 and J usage is TRBJ2-7, with 8 bases identical to TRBD1. CDR1 and CDR2 (germline): SGHNT, YYREEE (reference sequence). This CDR3 is 15 amino acids long. The junction had 11 bases not matched to a gene; V was cut back by 5 bases and J by 4 bases.

This chain links TRBV28 with TRBJ1-5, with 11 bases identical to TRBD1. The junction had 6 bases not matched to a gene; V was cut back by 2 bases and J by 3 bases. The germline CDR1 and CDR2 sequences are MDHEN and SYDVKM. CDR3 length: 17 amino acids. The CDR3 loop is CASSLLPGQGVNQPQHF. CDR3 in DNA: TGTGCCAGCAGTTTACTCCCGGGACAGGGGGTCAATCAGCCCCAGCATTTT.

This chain joins TRBV3-1 (or the pseudogene TRBV3-2) and TRBJ2-3; D perhaps matches TRBD2 (5 bases). The CDR3 is 13 amino acids. V lost 9 bases and J lost 4, with 14 bases in between. The germline CDR1 and CDR2 sequences are LGHDT and YNNKEL (reference sequence). CDR3 residues: CASSPSGADTQYF. CDR3 coding DNA: TGTGCCAGTTCCCCCTCCGGGGCAGATACGCAGTATTTT.

This chain links TRBV18 with TRBJ1-1; 9 positions match TRBD1. The V segment lost 5 bases and the J segment 4 bases; nucleotides outside the gene matches: 2. The CDR3 is made up of 13 amino acids. From germline, CDR1 is KGHSH and CDR2 LQKENI. The CDR3, as DNA: TGTGCCAGCTCATCGACAGGGGGCACTGAAGCTTTCTTT. It yields the protein CASSSTGGTEAFF.

The chain is built from TRBV21-1 and TRBJ2-2; the DNA was not used to check the table's D call, TRBD2. TRBV21-1 is labeled a pseudogene. The CDR3 is made up of 16 amino acids. The DNA of the CDR3 is TGTGCCAGCAGCAACAGGACTTATCTGAACACCGGGGAGCTGTTTTTT. As protein: CASSNRTYLNTGELFF.

This chain links TRBV5-1 with TRBJ2-7; 15 nucleotides agree with TRBD2. In germline, CDR1 is SGHRS, CDR2 YFSETQ. V lost 4 bases to trimming and J lost 6 bases; unmatched junction nucleotides: 8. CDR3 length equals 16 residues. CDR3 residues: CASSPGTSGRRVEQYF. CDR3 bases: TGCGCCAGCAGCCCCGGGACTAGCGGGAGGAGGGTCGAGCAGTACTTC.

CDR3 bases: TGTGCCAGCAGTTCCCTAGCGGGGGGGACCGGGGAGCTGTTTTTT. Protein sequence: CASSSLAGGTGELFF. The V and J genes are TRBV6-6 and TRBJ2-2, with 12 positions matching TRBD2. The CDR3 is 15 residues long. Trimming took 4 bases from V and 5 from J; bases not matched to a gene: 2. Germline V gene sequence: CDR1 MNHNY, CDR2 SVGAGI (reference sequence).

This clone was detected once. The CDR3 region is CSASQTGSETQYF. CDR3 DNA: TGCAGTGCCAGTCAAACAGGGAGCGAGACCCAGTACTTC. V usage is TRBV20-1 and J usage is TRBJ2-5; tentatively, D is TRBD1 (6 bases). The CDR3 runs 13 residues. V was clipped by 6 bases and J by 5 bases, with 16 bases between them. Germline CDR1 DFQATT, CDR2 SNEGSKA (reference sequence).

J is TRBJ2-2 and V is TRBV19; 12 bases line up with TRBD1. CDR1 is LNHDA and CDR2 is SQIVND in the germline V gene (reference sequence). J was trimmed by 7 bases and V by 3 bases; bases with no gene match: 12. CDR3 length equals 18 residues. CDR3 in amino acids: CASSIWRGTGGNSGELFF. CDR3 DNA sequence: TGTGCCAGTAGTATTTGGCGAGGGACAGGGGGCAATAGCGGGGAGCTGTTTTTT.

The chain carries TRBV2 and TRBJ2-5, with TRBD2 identical over 7 bases. Germline CDR1 is SNHLY and CDR2 is FYNNEI. The CDR3 covers 14 residues. Losses at the gene ends were 5 bases for V and 5 bases for J; bases not matched to a gene: 8. The CDR3 DNA follows: TGTGCCAGCAGTCCTAGCGGCCTCGTGGAGACCCAGTACTTC. Translated: CASSPSGLVETQYF.

The chain has TRBV4-2 and TRBJ1-3, with TRBD1 matching over 7 bases. Trimming removed 0 bases from V and 3 bases from J; junction bases left unmatched: 5. Germline values: CDR1 LGHNA, CDR2 YNFKEQ. The length of the CDR3 is 16 residues. This chain's CDR3 is CASSQDPDRDGNTIYF. Here the CDR3 DNA reads TGTGCCAGCAGCCAAGACCCTGACAGGGATGGAAACACCATATATTTT.

The rearrangement uses TRBV19 and TRBJ2-5; D might be TRBD2 (7 bases). V was pared by 3 bases and J by 4 bases, with 12 bases between. CDR1 and CDR2 from the germline V gene are LNHDA and SQIVND (reference sequence). The length of the CDR3 is 14 residues. The CDR3 loop reads CASSMGGAPETQYF. Written as DNA, the CDR3 is TGTGCCAGTAGTATGGGGGGGGCCCCAGAGACCCAGTACTTC.

CDR3 region: CASSQRLTSGGVNEQFF. The CDR3 coding sequence is TGTGCCAGCAGCCAACGGCTGACTAGCGGGGGGGTGAATGAGCAGTTCTTC. The V gene is TRBV7-6, the J gene TRBJ2-1, with 14 nucleotides matching TRBD2. Germline values: CDR1 SGHVS, CDR2 FNYEAQ. CDR3 length equals 17 residues. V gave up 5 bases and J gave up 7 bases; unmatched junction bases: 10.